What follows describes a single T cell receptor (beta chain). Methods used by the authors: Reference gene primer amplification in the assay estimated nucleated cell counts. Using immunoSEQ multiplex PCR, the repertoire was profiled, and TCRdb retains in-frame clones only, with some absent. V and J calls and clone size are as listed in that table; D and trimming were resolved from the DNA. The sample holds 200,000 to 300,000 clones; nearly 85% are singletons and the top ten take less than 6.5%. The CDR3 loop spans 14 amino acids. V lost 6 bases to trimming and J lost 4 bases, with 13 bases between them. CDR1 and CDR2 from the germline V gene are SGDLS and YYNGEE. The sample comes from a study of blood T cell repertoires in COVID-19. On the study more broadly: From the United States, Italy and Spain came samples of acute and convalescent COVID-19. The analysed material was cDNA or gDNA that came from T cells, B-cell-depleted T cells, or PBMCs.

The chain couples TRBV9 to TRBJ2-2; maybe TRBD1 (5 bases). Sequencing was carried out using peripheral blood. This receptor was taken from a human donor in a cohort sampled during active COVID-19. Here the CDR3 reads CASTPGPFTGELFF. The CDR3 DNA is TGTGCCAGCACCCCAGGGCCGTTCACCGGGGAGCTGTTTTTT.